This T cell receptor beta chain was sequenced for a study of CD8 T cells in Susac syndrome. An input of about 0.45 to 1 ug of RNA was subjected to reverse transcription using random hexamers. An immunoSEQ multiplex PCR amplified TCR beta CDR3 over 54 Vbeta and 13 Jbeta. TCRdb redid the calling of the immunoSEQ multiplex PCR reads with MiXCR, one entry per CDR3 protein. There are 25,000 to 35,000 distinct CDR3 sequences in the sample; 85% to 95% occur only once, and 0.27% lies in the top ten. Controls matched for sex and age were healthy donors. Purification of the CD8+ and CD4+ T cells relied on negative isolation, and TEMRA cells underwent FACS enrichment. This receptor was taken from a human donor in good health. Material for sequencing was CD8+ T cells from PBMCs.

This CDR3 reads CSVEWTVSYGQFF. CDR3 coding DNA: TGCAGCGTTGAGTGGACAGTCTCCTATGGGCAGTTCTTC. V usage is TRBV29-1 and J usage is TRBJ2-1; a possible D gene is TRBD1 (6 bases). Germline-derived CDR1 and CDR2 are SQVTM and ANQGSEA. V shed 3 bases and J shed 12 bases, with 18 bases lying between them. The CDR3 covers 13 residues.